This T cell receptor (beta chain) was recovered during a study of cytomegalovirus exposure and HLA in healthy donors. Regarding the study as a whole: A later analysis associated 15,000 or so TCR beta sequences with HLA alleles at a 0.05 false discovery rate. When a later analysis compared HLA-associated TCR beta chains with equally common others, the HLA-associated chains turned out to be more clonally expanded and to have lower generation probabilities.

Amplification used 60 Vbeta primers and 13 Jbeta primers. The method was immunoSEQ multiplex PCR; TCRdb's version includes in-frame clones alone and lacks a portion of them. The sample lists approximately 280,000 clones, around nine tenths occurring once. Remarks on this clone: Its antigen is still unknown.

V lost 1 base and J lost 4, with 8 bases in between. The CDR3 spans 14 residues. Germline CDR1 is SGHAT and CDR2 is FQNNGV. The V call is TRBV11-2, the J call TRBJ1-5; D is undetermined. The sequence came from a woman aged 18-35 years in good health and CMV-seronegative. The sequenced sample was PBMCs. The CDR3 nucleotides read TGTGCCAGCAGCTTAGCGGGGAAAAATCAGCCCCAGCATTTT. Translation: CASSLAGKNQPQHF.